The text below deals with one T cell receptor beta chain. Its antigen remains unknown. The record originates from a study of CXCR3-negative and CXCR3-positive naive CD8 T cells. Study summary: Per-library TRB read counts averaged about 1.5 +/- 0.3 million, adding up to about 130 million in total. Notes on the study in general: Naive subsets were similarly diverse, while memory CD8+ repertoires were much less diverse.

Subsets of CD8+ T cells were each sorted in triplicate at roughly 300,000 cells apiece. This CDR3 has 12 amino acids. Germline CDR1 SQVTM, CDR2 ANQGSEA. Via 5' RACE with UMI labels, TRB cDNA libraries were prepared. TCRdb reprocessed the 5' RACE reads and reports one entry per CDR3 protein, with no DNA. The listing contains some 130,000 distinct CDR3 sequences. Sequencing was done on a sample of naive CXCR3- CD8+ T cells from blood. Documented subset: CD45RO-CCR7+CD27+CD95- naive CD8+ T cells lacking CXCR3 (TNR3-). The receptor was isolated from a human donor in good health. Some clones in this sample may be carry-over from other donors' samples. The genes are TRBV29-1 and TRBJ1-1. Here the CDR3 reads CSVVTGRAEAFF.